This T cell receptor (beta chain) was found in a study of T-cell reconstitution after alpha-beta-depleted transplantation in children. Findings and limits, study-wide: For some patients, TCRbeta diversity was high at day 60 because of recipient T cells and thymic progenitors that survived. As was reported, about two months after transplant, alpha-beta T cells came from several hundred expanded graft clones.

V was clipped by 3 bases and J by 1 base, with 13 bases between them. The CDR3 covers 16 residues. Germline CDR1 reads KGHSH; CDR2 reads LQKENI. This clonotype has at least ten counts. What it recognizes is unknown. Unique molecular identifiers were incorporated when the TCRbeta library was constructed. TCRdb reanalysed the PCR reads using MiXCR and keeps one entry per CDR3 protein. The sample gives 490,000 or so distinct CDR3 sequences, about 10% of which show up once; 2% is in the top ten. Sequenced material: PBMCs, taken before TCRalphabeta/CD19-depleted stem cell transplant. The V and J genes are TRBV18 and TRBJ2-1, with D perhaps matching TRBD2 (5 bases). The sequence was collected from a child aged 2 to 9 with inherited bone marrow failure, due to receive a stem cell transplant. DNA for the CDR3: TGTGCCAGCTCACCCAAGCTAGCAAAGTCCTACAATGAGCAGTTCTTC. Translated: CASSPKLAKSYNEQFF. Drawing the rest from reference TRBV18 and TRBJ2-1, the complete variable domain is NAGVMQNPRHLVRRRGQEARLRCSPMKGHSHVYWYRQLPEEGLKFMVYLQKENIIDESGMPKERFSAEFPKEGPSILRIQQVVRGDSAAYFCASSPKLAKSYNEQFFGPGTRLTVL.